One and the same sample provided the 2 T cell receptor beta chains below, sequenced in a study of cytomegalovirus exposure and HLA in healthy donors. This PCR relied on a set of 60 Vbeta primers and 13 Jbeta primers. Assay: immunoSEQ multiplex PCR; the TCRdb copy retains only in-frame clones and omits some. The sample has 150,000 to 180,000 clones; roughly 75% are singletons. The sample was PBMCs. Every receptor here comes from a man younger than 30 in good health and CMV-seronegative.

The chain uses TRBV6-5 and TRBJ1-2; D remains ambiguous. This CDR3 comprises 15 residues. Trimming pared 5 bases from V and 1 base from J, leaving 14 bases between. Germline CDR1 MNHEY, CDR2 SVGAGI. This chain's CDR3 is CASSNSTHLNYGYTF. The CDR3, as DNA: TGTGCCAGCAGTAATTCGACACATCTTAACTATGGCTACACCTTC.

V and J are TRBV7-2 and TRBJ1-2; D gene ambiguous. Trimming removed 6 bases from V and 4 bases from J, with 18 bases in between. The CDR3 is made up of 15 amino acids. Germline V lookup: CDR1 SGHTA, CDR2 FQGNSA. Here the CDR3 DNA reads TGTGCCAGCAGAAACGCGACTCCCAGCCTCTATGGCTACACCTTC. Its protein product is CASRNATPSLYGYTF.